These 18 T cell receptor beta chains share one sample of origin, sequenced in a study of human T cells and chemical hapten exposure. The time point here: patch test 1, 2 weeks after DPC sensitization. Treatment: therapeutic diphenylcyclopropenone sensitization with weekly scalp DPC. A single record per CDR3 protein comes from TCRdb applying MiXCR to the RACE reads. The table includes tens of thousands of distinct CDR3 sequences, about 10% detected once. The input for sequencing was whole blood, taken in connection with sensitization to the hapten diphenylcyclopropenone (DPC). Receptors originate from a man aged 35 to 55 with alopecia areata. Some clones in this sample may be carry-over from other donors' samples.

The table lists this clonotype with a few counts. The chain couples TRBV5-1 to TRBJ2-7, with 9 positions matching TRBD2. CDR1 and CDR2 (germline): SGHRS, YFSETQ. With V trimmed by 4 bases and J by 4 bases, 9 bases remained unmatched. The CDR3 spans 15 residues. The CDR3 region is CASSPRLAVSYEQYV. The CDR3 coding sequence is TGCGCCAGCAGCCCACGACTAGCGGTAAGTTACGAGCAGTACGTC.

This clonotype was seen at least ten times. The gene calls are TRBV20-1 and TRBJ1-5, with 8 nucleotides matching TRBD1. The CDR3 sequence is 15 residues long. Germline V CDR1 and CDR2: DFQATT, SNEGSKA (reference sequence). Trimming cost V 0 bases and J 6 bases; bases outside gene matches: 7. CDR3 sequence (DNA): TGCAGTGCTAGAGATCGCAGGGGGCTAGTTCAGCCCCAGCATTTT. Amino acids: CSARDRRGLVQPQHF.

The genes are TRBV27 and TRBJ2-1; D is possibly TRBD1 or TRBD2 (5 bases each). This CDR3 has 15 residues. Deletions cut 5 bases from V and 2 bases from J, with 13 bases between. Germline loops: CDR1 MNHEY, CDR2 SMNVEV (reference sequence). The CDR3 coding sequence is TGTGCCAGCAGTCCTCGCCCGGGACCCTACAATGAGCAGTTCTTC. Amino acid sequence: CASSPRPGPYNEQFF.

CDR3 region: CASSQGHLNTEAFF. The CDR3 DNA reads TGTGCCAGCAGCCAGGGACACCTGAACACTGAAGCTTTCTTT. V usage is TRBV28 and J usage is TRBJ1-1; a weak D match, TRBD1 (6 bases). Germline loops: CDR1 MDHEN, CDR2 SYDVKM. This CDR3 has 14 amino acids. Trimming shortened V by 6 bases and J by 0 bases, and 11 bases separated the two germline ends.

This clonotype was observed a handful of times. The chain joins TRBV24-1 to TRBJ2-1; 7 positions agree with TRBD2. CDR1 and CDR2 (germline): KGHDR, SFDVKD. V shed 2 bases and J 6 bases; nucleotides not matched to a gene: 9. This CDR3 has 16 residues. The CDR3 DNA reads TGTGCCACCAGTGATTCCTATGGGGGGGAGAGCAATGAGCAGTTCTTC. Amino acids: CATSDSYGGESNEQFF.

The chain is built from TRBV19 and TRBJ2-3; 11 bases agree with TRBD2. V shed 6 bases and J 4 bases; nucleotides not matched to a gene: 6. CDR1 and CDR2 (germline): LNHDA, SQIVND (reference sequence). The CDR3 is 15 amino acids. The CDR3 sequence is CASSATSGRADTQYF. The CDR3 DNA reads TGTGCCAGTAGCGCCACTAGCGGGAGAGCAGATACGCAGTATTTT.

The J gene is TRBJ2-7, the V gene TRBV29-1; 11 positions agree with TRBD2. Germline values: CDR1 SQVTM, CDR2 ANQGSEA. CDR3 length: 15 residues. Trimming removed 0 bases from V and 4 bases from J; junction bases left unmatched: 5. Written as DNA, the CDR3 is TGCAGCGTTGAAGATGGACTAGCGGGCGTTTACGAGCAGTACTTC. It yields the protein CSVEDGLAGVYEQYF.

This clonotype came up a few times. The chain joins TRBV5-1 to TRBJ2-5, with 12 bases lining up with TRBD2. J lost 5 bases, V lost 6 bases, and 8 bases had no gene match. CDR1 is SGHRS and CDR2 is YFSETQ in the germline V gene. This CDR3 has 15 residues. CDR3 loop: CASTGGLAGRETQYF. CDR3 nucleotide sequence: TGCGCCAGCACCGGAGGACTAGCGGGACGGGAGACCCAGTACTTC.

J is TRBJ2-1 and V is TRBV24-1; D remains ambiguous. CDR3 length: 15 residues. Germline V gene sequence: CDR1 KGHDR, CDR2 SFDVKD. V lost 7 bases, J lost 0 bases, and 12 bases lay in between. The CDR3 loop reads CATRPTMSSYNEQFF. CDR3 DNA sequence: TGTGCCACCAGACCGACAATGAGCTCCTACAATGAGCAGTTCTTC.

This clonotype showed up just a few times. The CDR3 region is CAWSVPGLTAADTQYF. The CDR3 DNA sequence: TGTGCCTGGAGTGTACCCGGACTCACCGCCGCAGATACGCAGTATTTT. The chain couples TRBV30 to TRBJ2-3; D is perhaps TRBD2 (5 bases). Germline V gives CDR1 GTSNPN, CDR2 SVGIG (reference sequence). CDR3 length equals 16 residues. Trimming removed 0 bases at V and 4 bases at J, with 17 bases between.

There are a few counts of this clonotype. The rearrangement uses TRBV7-2 and TRBJ2-7; no clear D gene. Trimming took 1 base from V and 6 from J, leaving 10 bases between them. Germline-derived CDR1 and CDR2 are SGHTA and FQGNSA. CDR3 length: 13 residues. The CDR3 sequence: CASSLVETFEQYF. CDR3 sequence (DNA): TGTGCCAGCAGCTTAGTCGAAACTTTCGAGCAGTACTTC.

This clonotype has just a few counts. The chain recombines TRBV12-3 or TRBV12-4 with TRBJ1-5; no clear D gene. CDR3 length: 14 amino acids. The V end was cut by 6 bases, the J end by 1 base, with 10 bases between. The CDR3 region is CASSPAGSNQPQHF. The CDR3 bases are TGTGCCAGCAGCCCCGCCGGAAGCAATCAGCCCCAGCATTTT.

The sample holds many counts of this clonotype. The rearrangement links TRBV6-6 to TRBJ1-1, with D possibly matching TRBD1 (5 bases). The CDR3 totals 13 residues. Trimming stripped 10 bases from V and 10 bases from J, with 22 bases between. Germline CDR1 and CDR2: MNHNY and SVGAGI (reference sequence). The CDR3 loop is CAIKGGVRDGAFF. CDR3 sequence (DNA): TGTGCCATCAAGGGCGGGGTCAGGGATGGAGCTTTCTTT.

This clonotype has ten or more counts. This sequence joins TRBV6-2 or TRBV6-3 and TRBJ1-6, with TRBD1 matching over 8 bases. The CDR3 runs 15 residues. Germline V lookup: CDR1 MNHEY, CDR2 SVGEGT. J lost 6 bases, V lost 5 bases, and 6 bases had no gene match. CDR3 sequence reads: CASSRRDRINSPLHF. The CDR3 bases are TGTGCCAGCAGTCGCCGGGACAGGATTAATTCACCCCTCCACTTT.

This clonotype was found many times. The chain couples TRBV20-1 to TRBJ1-3, with D unclear. CDR1 and CDR2 (germline): DFQATT, SNEGSKA (reference sequence). V was pared by 0 bases and J by 4 bases, with 10 bases between. The CDR3 loop spans 14 amino acids. The chain's CDR3 is CSARDEQIGNTIYF. The CDR3 nucleotides are TGCAGTGCTAGAGATGAACAGATAGGAAACACCATATATTTT.

The count of this clonotype is one. The rearrangement links TRBV12-5 to TRBJ2-2; D unclear. The CDR3 extends over 15 amino acids. Trimming removed 1 base from V and 2 bases from J, with 8 bases in between. Germline V CDR1 and CDR2: LGHNT, FRNRAP. CDR3 sequence: CASGLGDINTGELFF. In DNA form, the CDR3 reads TGTGCTAGTGGTTTGGGAGACATCAACACCGGGGAGCTGTTTTTT.

This sequence joins TRBV20-1 and TRBJ2-1, with 9 bases fitting TRBD1. The CDR3 is 15 residues long. From germline, CDR1 is DFQATT and CDR2 SNEGSKA (reference sequence). Germline trimming cut 2 bases from V and 12 bases from J; bases unmatched to any gene: 14. CDR3 region: CSARPRDRAFMMQFF. The DNA for the CDR3 is TGCAGTGCTAGACCCCGGGACAGGGCATTTATGATGCAGTTCTTC.

At least ten counts were recorded for this clonotype. This rearrangement joins TRBV29-1 to TRBJ1-5, with no clear D. CDR3 length: 11 amino acids. Trimming took off 3 bases at V and 6 bases at J, with 6 bases between the two ends. Germline assignment: CDR1 SQVTM and CDR2 ANQGSEA. CDR3 sequence reads: CSVDWSQPQHF. The CDR3 DNA sequence: TGCAGCGTTGATTGGAGTCAGCCCCAGCATTTT.